A single sample is the source of the 30 T cell receptor beta chains below, sequenced in a study of blood T cell repertoires in COVID-19. The protocol was immunoSEQ multiplex PCR, while the TCRdb copy is restricted to in-frame clones and leaves out a portion. The sample gives a few hundred thousand clones, 89% of which show up once; about 2.9% is in the top ten. The specimen was peripheral blood. These receptors all stem from a woman aged 25 to 45 with COVID-19, enrolled during active disease.

For the CDR3, the DNA is TGTGCCAGCAGCCAAGGGGACACGTCCTACAATGAGCAGTTCTTC. The encoded protein is CASSQGDTSYNEQFF. The V call is TRBV3-1 (or the pseudogene TRBV3-2), the J call TRBJ2-1, with D maybe TRBD1 (6 bases). Trimming removed 1 base at V and 1 base at J, with 8 bases between. There are 15 residues in the CDR3. Germline CDR1 is LGHDT and CDR2 is YNNKEL (reference sequence).

The rearrangement links TRBV14 to TRBJ2-1; 8 nucleotides agree with TRBD1. The length of the CDR3 is 20 residues. Looked up from germline, CDR1 is SGHDN and CDR2 is FVKESK. Trimming cost V 0 bases and J 4 bases; bases outside gene matches: 17. The CDR3 nucleotides are TGTGCCAGCAGCCAAGAGGGGACCTGGGGTGGCAGGGGGCTTTACAATGAGCAGTTCTTC. Translation: CASSQEGTWGGRGLYNEQFF.

V and J are TRBV11-2 and TRBJ2-1, with D possibly being TRBD2 (6 bases). The germline V and J ends were trimmed by 5 bases and 8 bases, with 19 bases remaining between them. Germline lookup yields CDR1 SGHAT and CDR2 FQNNGV. The length of the CDR3 is 15 residues. CDR3 sequence (DNA): TGTGCCAGCAGCCACCCGCTAGCGACCGGGGATGAGCAGTTCTTC. Its protein product is CASSHPLATGDEQFF. The full variable domain, with the rest looked up from reference TRBV11-2 and TRBJ2-1, is EAGVAQSPRYKIIEKRQSVAFWCNPISGHATLYWYQQILGQGPKLLIQFQNNGVVDDSQLPKDRFSAERLKGVDSTLKIQPAKLEDSAVYLCASSHPLATGDEQFFGPGTRLTVL.

The chain uses TRBV20-1 and TRBJ2-5; possibly TRBD2 for D (6 bases). Trimming took off 5 bases at V and 7 bases at J, with 11 bases between the two ends. Germline assignment: CDR1 DFQATT and CDR2 SNEGSKA (reference sequence). This CDR3 spans 11 amino acids. The CDR3 protein is CSALASWTQYF. The CDR3 nucleotides are TGCAGTGCTCTAGCGTCGTGGACCCAGTACTTC.

This rearrangement joins TRBV19 to TRBJ2-1; D perhaps matches TRBD1 (5 bases). Germline V gene data show CDR1 as LNHDA and CDR2 as SQIVND (reference sequence). The CDR3 has 15 residues. Between the trimmed V and J ends, which lost 3 bases and 2 bases, there was a span of 11 bases. The CDR3 nucleotides are TGTGCCAGTAGTATTGGGGCGCCTACCTACAATGAGCAGTTCTTC. Translating gives CASSIGAPTYNEQFF.

The rearrangement joins TRBV4-3 to TRBJ2-3, with 9 bases that match TRBD1. The V gene's germline CDR1 is LGHNA and CDR2 YSLEER. The CDR3 loop spans 17 amino acids. V dropped 4 bases and J dropped 6; count of bases not matched to a gene: 14. CDR3: CASSREPIRQGGDTQYF. DNA for the CDR3: TGCGCCAGCAGCCGTGAACCGATCAGACAGGGGGGTGATACGCAGTATTTT.

The genes are TRBV6-6 and TRBJ2-7; 8 nucleotides match TRBD1. Germline CDR1 reads MNHNY; CDR2 reads SVGAGI (reference sequence). This CDR3 is 14 amino acids long. V lost 6 bases to trimming and J lost 7 bases; unmatched junction nucleotides: 11. This CDR3 reads CASRGGQGFLEQYF. CDR3 in DNA: TGTGCCAGCAGGGGAGGACAGGGATTCTTGGAGCAGTACTTC.

CDR3 sequence: CASSDRGRIQDTEAFF. The CDR3, as DNA: TGTGCCAGCAGTGACCGGGGAAGAATCCAAGACACTGAAGCTTTCTTT. This rearrangement joins TRBV6-1 to TRBJ1-1, with D uncertain. CDR3 length equals 16 residues. Trimming cost V 3 bases and J 3 bases, with 17 bases left between them. Germline values: CDR1 MNHNS, CDR2 SASEGT.

The CDR3 reads CASSEVGLGSPLHF. CDR3 DNA: TGTGCCAGCAGTGAAGTCGGGTTAGGCTCACCCCTCCACTTT. The chain employs TRBV6-1 and TRBJ1-6; unclear D gene. The CDR3 is made up of 14 amino acids. Between the trimmed V and J ends, which lost 1 base and 10 bases, there was a span of 11 bases. The germline CDR1 and CDR2 sequences are MNHNS and SASEGT.

In its sample, this clone was seen once. The sample has other DNA sequences that encode this CDR3 too. The chain has TRBV27 and TRBJ1-1; D is undetermined. CDR3 length: 13 amino acids. The germline V and J ends were trimmed by 2 bases and 4 bases, with 8 bases remaining between them. Germline loops: CDR1 MNHEY, CDR2 SMNVEV (reference sequence). Here the CDR3 reads CASSLTRSTEAFF. The CDR3, as DNA: TGTGCCAGCAGTTTAACCAGAAGCACTGAAGCTTTCTTT.

The chain links TRBV5-1 to TRBJ1-6, with 9 bases that match TRBD1. This CDR3 is built from 14 residues. The V and J ends lost 7 bases and 5 bases, in that order; junction bases with no gene match: 4. Germline CDR1 and CDR2: SGHRS and YFSETQ. CDR3: CASGGDRDNSPLHF. CDR3 nucleotides: TGCGCCAGCGGGGGGGACAGGGATAATTCACCCCTCCACTTT.

This clone was found once. The chain carries TRBV27 and TRBJ2-7; 10 bases align to TRBD2. The germline CDR1 and CDR2 sequences are MNHEY and SMNVEV (reference sequence). This CDR3 region has 15 residues. With V trimmed by 4 bases and J by 4 bases, 7 bases remained unmatched. CDR3 protein: CASSSTGTSVYEQYF. The CDR3 nucleotides read TGTGCCAGCAGTTCCACCGGGACTAGCGTGTACGAGCAGTACTTC.

V is TRBV5-1 and J is TRBJ2-2; maybe TRBD1 (6 bases). V lost 4 bases and J lost 6, with 19 bases in between. The CDR3 contains 16 residues. The germline V gene has CDR1 SGHRS and CDR2 YFSETQ. CDR3: CASSTGHAMAAGELFF. CDR3 DNA: TGCGCCAGCAGCACGGGACATGCAATGGCCGCCGGGGAGCTGTTTTTT. Variable domain in full (rest from reference TRBV5-1 and TRBJ2-2): KAGVTQTPRYLIKTRGQQVTLSCSPISGHRSVSWYQQTPGQGLQFLFEYFSETQRNKGNFPGRFSGRQFSNSRSEMNVSTLELGDSALYLCASSTGHAMAAGELFFGEGSRLTVL.

The chain couples TRBV11-1 to TRBJ2-7; 11 bases fit TRBD2. The CDR3 is made up of 16 amino acids. CDR1 SGHAT and CDR2 FQDESV come from the germline V gene (reference sequence). After removal of 7 bases from V and 4 bases from J, the junction contained 12 bases not matched to a gene. CDR3 sequence: CASTDVSGLAVYEQYV. The CDR3 coding sequence is TGTGCCAGCACCGATGTTTCGGGACTAGCGGTTTACGAGCAGTACGTC.

As for this clone: Other DNA sequences in this sample translate to the same CDR3. The gene calls are TRBV9 and TRBJ1-2; the match to TRBD1 covers 7 bases. The ends lost 2 bases at V and 3 bases at J; junction bases unmatched: 1. CDR3 size: 13 residues. From germline, CDR1 is SGDLS and CDR2 YYNGEE. Written as DNA, the CDR3 is TGTGCCAGCAGCGTCGGGACAGACTATGGCTACACCTTC. Translating it yields CASSVGTDYGYTF. Combining the CDR3 with reference TRBV9 and TRBJ1-2 gives the whole variable domain DSGVTQTPKHLITATGQRVTLRCSPRSGDLSVYWYQQSLDQGLQFLIQYYNGEERAKGNILERFSAQQFPDLHSELNLSSLELGDSALYFCASSVGTDYGYTFGSGTRLTVV.

The CDR3 here is CARSILAGGTDTQYF. In nucleotides, the CDR3 is TGTGCCAGAAGCATCCTAGCGGGGGGCACAGATACGCAGTATTTT. This sequence joins TRBV2 and TRBJ2-3, with TRBD2 matching over 10 bases. The germline V gene has CDR1 SNHLY and CDR2 FYNNEI. V lost 9 bases to trimming and J lost 1 base; unmatched junction nucleotides: 7. This CDR3 region has 15 residues.

The chain joins TRBV5-1 to TRBJ1-1, with D possibly TRBD1 on 6 matching bases. CDR3 length: 14 amino acids. V was shortened by 3 bases and J by 1 base, with 10 bases between the two germline ends. Germline V gives CDR1 SGHRS, CDR2 YFSETQ. CDR3 in amino acids: CASSSQGWNTEAFF. Written as DNA, the CDR3 is TGCGCCAGCAGCTCACAGGGATGGAACACTGAAGCTTTCTTT.

J is TRBJ1-2 and V is TRBV5-5; D unclear. Germline V gene data show CDR1 as SGHKS and CDR2 as YYEKEE (reference sequence). The CDR3 runs to 14 residues. The V end was cut by 0 bases, the J end by 5 bases, with 11 bases between. CDR3 nucleotide sequence: TGTGCCAGCAGCTTGGGGCCGGCGGGGTATGGCTACACCTTC. Translating gives CASSLGPAGYGYTF.

J is TRBJ2-1 and V is TRBV19; 9 bases fit TRBD2. The ends lost 8 bases at V and 6 bases at J; junction bases unmatched: 11. CDR3 length: 15 amino acids. Germline-derived CDR1 and CDR2 are LNHDA and SQIVND (reference sequence). CDR3 DNA sequence: TGTGCCAGTCGACTAGCGGCGTTCCTGCTCAATGAGCAGTTCTTC. It is translated as CASRLAAFLLNEQFF.

The chain joins TRBV3-1 (or the pseudogene TRBV3-2) to TRBJ2-3; TRBD2 is a possible D gene (7 bases). CDR3 length equals 14 residues. From germline, CDR1 is LGHDT and CDR2 YNNKEL (reference sequence). V lost 4 bases and J lost 2, with 10 bases in between. The CDR3 protein is CASSLGGATDTQYF. CDR3 coding DNA: TGTGCCAGCAGCCTGGGGGGGGCCACAGATACGCAGTATTTT.

CDR3 residues: CASRLRGGQNEQYF. The CDR3 DNA reads TGTGCCAGCAGACTCAGAGGGGGCCAGAACGAGCAGTACTTC. The V and J genes are TRBV13 and TRBJ2-7; TRBD1 agrees at 7 bases. The CDR3 covers 14 residues. V dropped 6 bases and J dropped 5; count of bases not matched to a gene: 10. Germline loops: CDR1 PRHDT, CDR2 FYEKMQ (reference sequence).

This clone was recorded once. The chain combines TRBV19 with TRBJ1-2; D uncertain. Trimming took off 4 bases at V and 4 bases at J, with 16 bases between the two ends. This CDR3 has 15 amino acids. The germline CDR1 and CDR2 sequences are LNHDA and SQIVND (reference sequence). CDR3 region: CASSTPLQRGYGYTF. CDR3 bases: TGTGCCAGTAGTACCCCCTTACAACGGGGCTATGGCTACACCTTC.

The V gene is TRBV21-1, the J gene TRBJ2-2; the table's D gene call, TRBD1, was not cross checked with the DNA. TRBV21-1 is an annotated pseudogene. This CDR3 has 16 residues. Here the CDR3 DNA reads TGTGCCAGCAGCCAGGGGACAGGGAAAAACACCGGGGAGCTGTTTTTT. Protein product: CASSQGTGKNTGELFF.

V and J are TRBV28 and TRBJ1-5; tentatively, D is TRBD1 (5 bases). Trimming shortened V by 6 bases and J by 5 bases, and 17 bases separated the two germline ends. CDR3 length: 15 amino acids. CDR1 and CDR2 (germline): MDHEN, SYDVKM. CDR3 in DNA: TGTGCCAGCAGCGAGGTGACAGAATTTGATCAGCCCCAGCATTTT. This sequence encodes CASSEVTEFDQPQHF.

The gene calls are TRBV30 and TRBJ1-4; D not certain. The CDR3 covers 11 residues. V was trimmed by 3 bases and J by 8 bases, leaving 7 bases between them. The germline CDR1 and CDR2 sequences are GTSNPN and SVGIG (reference sequence). The CDR3 bases are TGTGCCTGGAGGACTGGAGAAAAACTGTTTTTT. Its translation: CAWRTGEKLFF.

The CDR3 nucleotides are TGTGCCAGCAGTTTCGATTACAGGGCAGACCAGCATTTT. Encoded protein: CASSFDYRADQHF. V is TRBV12-3 or TRBV12-4 and J is TRBJ1-5, with D maybe TRBD1 (6 bases). The ends were cut back, 3 bases at V and 12 bases at J, with 15 bases in the middle. This CDR3 region has 13 residues.

The CDR3 protein is CASSLGYGNEQFF. Written as DNA, the CDR3 is TGTGCCAGCAGCTTAGGTTACGGGAATGAGCAGTTCTTC. The chain is built from TRBV11-3 and TRBJ2-1, with D hard to call. This CDR3 comprises 13 residues. Germline V gene sequence: CDR1 SGHNT, CDR2 YENEEA. V was pared by 1 base and J by 7 bases, with 8 bases between.

The chain is built from TRBV19 and TRBJ2-2; D gene uncertain. This CDR3 spans 16 amino acids. V lost 3 bases and J lost 6, with 17 bases in between. Germline values: CDR1 LNHDA, CDR2 SQIVND (reference sequence). For the CDR3, the DNA is TGTGCCAGTAGTATCGAGACCACACTACTCTCCGGGGAGCTGTTTTTT. The encoded protein is CASSIETTLLSGELFF.

V gene TRBV14 combines with J gene TRBJ1-1; TRBD1 might be the D (5 bases). The germline CDR1 and CDR2 sequences are SGHDN and FVKESK. This CDR3 region has 13 residues. V was clipped by 3 bases and J by 4 bases, with 9 bases between them. In nucleotides, the CDR3 is TGTGCCAGCAGCCACGCAGGGCGCACTGAAGCTTTCTTT. Translation: CASSHAGRTEAFF.

This clone was seen only a few times. The gene calls are TRBV18 and TRBJ2-2; 13 bases match TRBD2. V lost 6 bases, J lost 4 bases, and 14 bases stayed unmatched. The CDR3 loop spans 19 amino acids. Germline assignment: CDR1 KGHSH and CDR2 LQKENI. The CDR3 DNA reads TGTGCCAGCTCCCTCCTACGGACTAGCGGGAGAGGGTCCACCGGGGAGCTGTTTTTT. The encoded protein is CASSLLRTSGRGSTGELFF.